This T cell receptor beta chain stems from a study of cytomegalovirus exposure and HLA in healthy donors. General study results and limits: Versus the roughly 670-donor mean, an Asian-associated ancestry cluster reportedly showed fewer N-insertions in a later analysis. Listed as cytomegalovirus-associated were 150 to 200 TCR beta chains. Immune exposure data for these donors was limited to CMV serostatus.

With respect to this clone: Its cognate antigen is unknown.

The CDR3 totals 14 residues. The V gene lost 5 bases and the J gene lost 5 bases, with 15 bases spanning the gap. CDR1 MDHEN and CDR2 SYDVKM come from the germline V gene. Primers included in the PCR were 60 Vbeta and 13 Jbeta primers. Authors' analysis steps: A later analysis tallied about 80 million unique TCR beta chains, approximately 10 million of them shared. This table comes from immunoSEQ multiplex PCR, and its TCRdb copy is limited to in-frame clones, with some not included. V, J and clone size are taken as reported in that table, and D and trimming were inferred from the DNA itself. The sample has about 110,000 clones; about four fifths are singletons.

The chain combines TRBV28 with TRBJ1-1; perhaps TRBD1 as D (6 bases). The sequence came from a young man in good health and CMV-seropositive. Source material: PBMCs. The CDR3 reads CASSPQGIGTEAFF. For the CDR3, the DNA is TGTGCCAGCAGTCCTCAGGGGATAGGGACTGAAGCTTTCTTT.